One and the same sample provided the 10 T cell receptor beta chains below, sequenced in a study of molecular identifiers for immune sequencing clone quantification. TCRdb reprocessed the PCR reads via MiXCR and lists one record per CDR3 protein. The table records about 68,000 distinct CDR3 sequences, around 18% of them present only once. Sequencing was done on a sample of naive CD8+ T cells from blood, with Jurkat cell RNA spiked in. Subset in this sample: FACS-sorted CD8+CD4-CCR7+CD45RA+ naive T cells. These receptors came from a human donor in good health. Some libraries in this study had Jurkat cell RNA spiked in.

This clonotype was seen only a few times. The rearrangement links TRBV19 to TRBJ2-1; D is uncertain. Germline values: CDR1 LNHDA, CDR2 SQIVND (reference sequence). V was clipped by 5 bases and J by 0 bases, with 11 bases between them. This CDR3 contains 15 residues. CDR3 DNA: TGTGCCAGTAGTTGGCGGTCAAGCTCCTACAATGAGCAGTTCTTC. Protein sequence: CASSWRSSSYNEQFF.

In this sample, this clonotype turned up many times. The V and J genes are TRBV6-2 or TRBV6-3 and TRBJ1-1; 9 nucleotides line up with TRBD1. The length of the CDR3 is 15 residues. The V gene end was trimmed by 6 bases and the J gene end by 3 bases; junction bases not matched to a gene: 8. Germline lookup yields CDR1 MNHEY and CDR2 SVGEGT. CDR3 region: CASRGYNRGHTEAFF. CDR3 in DNA: TGTGCCAGCAGGGGGTACAACAGGGGGCACACTGAAGCTTTCTTT.

This clonotype was picked up many times. The chain has TRBV7-2 and TRBJ2-1; no definite D call. Germline loops: CDR1 SGHTA, CDR2 FQGNSA. V lost 7 bases, J lost 0 bases, and 13 bases lay in between. CDR3 length: 15 residues. CDR3: CASKLDSASYNEQFF. CDR3 in DNA: TGTGCCAGCAAGCTTGACTCGGCCTCCTACAATGAGCAGTTCTTC.

As to this clonotype: This may come from a read error, since a much larger clone is one base off. This chain uses TRBV28 with TRBJ2-7, with a tentative D call TRBD1 (6 bases). The V end lost 4 bases, the J end lost 5 bases, and 15 bases lay between the germline ends. Per germline, CDR1 MDHEN and CDR2 SYDVKM. The CDR3 sequence is 14 residues long. CDR3 DNA sequence: TGTGCCAGCAGTTCACCGGGACAAAACAACGAGCAGTACTTC. Translation gives CASSSPGQNNEQYF.

Worth noting for this clonotype: A read error may be the cause here, since a much bigger clone is one base away. The chain is built from TRBV27 and TRBJ2-7; D could derive from TRBD1 or TRBD2 (5 bases each). V was cut by 5 bases and J by 11 bases, with 19 bases left in between. There are 13 residues in the CDR3. Germline V gene sequence: CDR1 MNHEY, CDR2 SMNVEV (reference sequence). The DNA for the CDR3 is TGTGCCAGCAGTACGGGACCAGATTTGGTAGAGTACTTC. It yields the protein CASSTGPDLVEYF.

This clonotype was found a few times. A much larger clonotype is one base distant, so this may be a read error. The genes are TRBV27 and TRBJ2-3; TRBD2 is a possible D gene (5 bases). CDR3 length: 14 residues. The germline CDR1 and CDR2 sequences are MNHEY and SMNVEV (reference sequence). The CDR3: CASSLSPGSYTRYF. CDR3 in DNA: TGTGCCAGCAGTTTATCGCCGGGATCTTATACGCGGTATTTT.

This clonotype was recorded many times. The chain couples TRBV12-3 or TRBV12-4 to TRBJ2-2; D remains ambiguous. This CDR3 contains 15 residues. V was cut by 2 bases and J by 4 bases, with 11 bases left in between. This CDR3 reads CASSLTLVFTGELFF. The CDR3 DNA reads TGTGCCAGCAGTTTAACTCTTGTTTTCACCGGGGAGCTGTTTTTT.

The sample holds many counts of this clonotype. The V gene is TRBV14, the J gene TRBJ2-3; D not resolved. Trimming removed 1 base from V and 6 bases from J, with 8 bases in between. Per germline, CDR1 SGHDN and CDR2 FVKESK. The CDR3 totals 13 residues. The CDR3 DNA sequence: TGTGCCAGCAGCCAAGCACGTCCGGATACGCAGTATTTT. It is translated as CASSQARPDTQYF.

This clonotype was seen only a few times. The chain is built from TRBV7-9 and TRBJ2-7, with a weak D call TRBD2 (5 bases). In germline, CDR1 is SEHNR, CDR2 FQNEAQ (reference sequence). V lost 1 base and J lost 5, with 9 bases in between. The CDR3 is 13 residues long. The CDR3 sequence is CASSLGLANEQYF. CDR3 nucleotides: TGTGCCAGCAGCTTAGGTCTAGCTAACGAGCAGTACTTC.

Note on this clonotype: This could be a read error, since a much larger clone is one nucleotide away. The chain links TRBV6-2 or TRBV6-3 to TRBJ2-1; 8 positions agree with TRBD1. Germline V gives CDR1 MNHEY, CDR2 SVGEGT. The CDR3 contains 16 residues. The V and J ends lost 0 bases and 9 bases, in that order; junction bases with no gene match: 10. The CDR3 bases are TGTGCCAGCAGTTACTCGATGGTAGCAGGGGGCTTTGAGCAGTTCTTC. Protein: CASSYSMVAGGFEQFF.